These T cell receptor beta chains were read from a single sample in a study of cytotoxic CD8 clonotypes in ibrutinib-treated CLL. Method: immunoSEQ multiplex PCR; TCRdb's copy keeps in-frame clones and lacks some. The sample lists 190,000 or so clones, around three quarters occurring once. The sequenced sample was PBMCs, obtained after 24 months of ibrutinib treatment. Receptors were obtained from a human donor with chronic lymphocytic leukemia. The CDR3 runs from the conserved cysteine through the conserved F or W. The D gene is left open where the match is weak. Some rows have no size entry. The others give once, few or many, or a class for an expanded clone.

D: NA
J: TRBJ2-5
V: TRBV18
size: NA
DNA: TGTGCCAGCTCACCACCGGGGGACCTCGCGGAGACCCAGTACTTC
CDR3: CASSPPGDLAETQYF

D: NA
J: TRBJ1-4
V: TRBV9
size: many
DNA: TGTGCCAGCAGCAGACAGGCAACTAATGAAAAACTGTTTTTT
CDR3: CASSRQATNEKLFF

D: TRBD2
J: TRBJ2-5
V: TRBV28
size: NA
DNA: TGTGCCAGCAGAGCGGGAGGGCCCTCAGAGACCCAGTACTTC
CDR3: CASRAGGPSETQYF

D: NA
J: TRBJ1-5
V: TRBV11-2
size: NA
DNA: TGTGCCAGCAGCTCTGGGGGGCTGCTTCAGCCCCAGCATTTT
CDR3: CASSSGGLLQPQHF

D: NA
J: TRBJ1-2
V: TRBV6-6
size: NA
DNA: TGTGCCAGCAGTCCAGGGGAAGGTCGCTATGGCTACACCTTC
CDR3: CASSPGEGRYGYTF

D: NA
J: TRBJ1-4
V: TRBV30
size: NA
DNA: TGTGCCTGGAGCCCGGGCCATAAGAATGAAAAACTGTTTTTT
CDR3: CAWSPGHKNEKLFF

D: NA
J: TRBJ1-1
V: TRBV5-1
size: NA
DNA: TGCGCCAGCAGCTTATTGGGGTTCGGGGCTGAAGCTTTCTTT
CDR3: CASSLLGFGAEAFF

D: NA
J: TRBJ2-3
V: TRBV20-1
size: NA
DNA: TGCAGTGCTAGGTCAGATACGCAGTATTTT
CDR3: CSARSDTQYF

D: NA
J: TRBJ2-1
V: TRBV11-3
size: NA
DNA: TGTGCCAGCAGCTCAGGAATCTACAATGAGCAGTTCTTC
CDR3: CASSSGIYNEQFF

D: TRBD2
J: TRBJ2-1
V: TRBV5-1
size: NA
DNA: TGCGCCAGCAGCTTGGCCCCCGGGACTAGAAGCTACAATGAGCAGTTCTTC
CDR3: CASSLAPGTRSYNEQFF

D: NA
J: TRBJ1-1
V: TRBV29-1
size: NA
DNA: TGCAGCGTTTCGGGGAACACTGAAGCTTTCTTT
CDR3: CSVSGNTEAFF

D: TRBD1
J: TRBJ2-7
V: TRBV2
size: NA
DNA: TGTGCCAGCAGAGAGCGGACAGGGGGCACATACGAGCAGTACTTC
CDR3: CASRERTGGTYEQYF

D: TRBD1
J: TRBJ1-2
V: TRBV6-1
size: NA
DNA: TGTGCCAGCAGTACGGGACAGGGAGGCTTTTATGGCTACACCTTC
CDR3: CASSTGQGGFYGYTF

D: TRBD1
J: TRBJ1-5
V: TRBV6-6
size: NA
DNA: TGTGCCAGCAGTTCTCCCGGGACAGGGGGCGGGAAGCCCCAGCATTTT
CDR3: CASSSPGTGGGKPQHF

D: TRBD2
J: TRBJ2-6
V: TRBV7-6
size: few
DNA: TGTGCCAGCAGCTTATTTCTAGCGGGGGACTCTGGGGCCAACGTCCTGACTTTC
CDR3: CASSLFLAGDSGANVLTF

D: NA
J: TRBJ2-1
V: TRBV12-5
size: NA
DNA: TGTGCTAGTGGTTTACATAGGGGTGAGCAGTTCTTC
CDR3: CASGLHRGEQFF

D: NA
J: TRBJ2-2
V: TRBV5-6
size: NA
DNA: TGTGCCAGCAGCTTGGGGCAAGCGATAGGGAGGTTGTACACCGGGGAGCTGTTTTTT
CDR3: CASSLGQAIGRLYTGELFF

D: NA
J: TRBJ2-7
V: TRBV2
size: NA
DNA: TGTGCCAGCAGTAAGGACAGCTACGAGCAGTACTTC
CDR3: CASSKDSYEQYF

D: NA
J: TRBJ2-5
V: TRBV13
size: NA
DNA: TGTGCCAGCAGCTTTTCACCGGACCAAGAGACCCAGTACTTC
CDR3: CASSFSPDQETQYF

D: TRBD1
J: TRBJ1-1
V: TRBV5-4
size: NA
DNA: TGTGCCAGCAGCTATAAGGGACAGGGTGGCACTGAAGCTTTCTTT
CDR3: CASSYKGQGGTEAFF

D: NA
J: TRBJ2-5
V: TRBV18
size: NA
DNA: TGTGCCAGCTCACCACCGAACAGCCAAGAGACCCAGTACTTC
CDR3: CASSPPNSQETQYF

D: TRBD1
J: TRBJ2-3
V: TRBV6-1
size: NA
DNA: TGTGCCAGCAGTGAAGCGACAGGGGGCGGTCTTGCAGATACGCAGTATTTT
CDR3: CASSEATGGGLADTQYF

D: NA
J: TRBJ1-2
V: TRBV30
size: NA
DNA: TGTGCCTGGAGGTCCGGCGTATCGGGCTACACCTTC
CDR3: CAWRSGVSGYTF

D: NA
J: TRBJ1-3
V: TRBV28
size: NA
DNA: TGTGCCAGCAGTCTCCTTTTGTTTGGAGGAAACACCATATATTTT
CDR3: CASSLLLFGGNTIYF

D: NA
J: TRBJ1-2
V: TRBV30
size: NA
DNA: TGTGCCTGGAGTAGGACAGACTCTGGGTATGGCTACACCTTC
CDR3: CAWSRTDSGYGYTF

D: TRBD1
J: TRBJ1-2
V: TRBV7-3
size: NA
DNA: TGTGCCAGCAGCAGCGACAGGGGGGCCTATGGCTACACCTTC
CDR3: CASSSDRGAYGYTF

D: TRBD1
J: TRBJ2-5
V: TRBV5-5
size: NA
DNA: TGTGCCAGCAGAACCGGGACAGGGTTCAGTGTAGAGACCCAGTACTTC
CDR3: CASRTGTGFSVETQYF

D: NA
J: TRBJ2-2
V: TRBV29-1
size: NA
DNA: TGCAGCGACCCCCATCGGGGGAGCCGGACCGGGGAGCTGTTTTTT
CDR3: CSDPHRGSRTGELFF

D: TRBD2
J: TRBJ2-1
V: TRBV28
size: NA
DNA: TGTGCCAGCAGTACTAATAGCGGGAGGGCCGGGGATGAGCAGTTCTTC
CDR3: CASSTNSGRAGDEQFF

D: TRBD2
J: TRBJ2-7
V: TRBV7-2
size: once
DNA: TGTGCCAGCAGGCACTATAGCGGGCCGGCCTACGAGCAGTACTTC
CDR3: CASRHYSGPAYEQYF

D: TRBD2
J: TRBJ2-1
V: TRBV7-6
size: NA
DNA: TGTGCCAGCAGTCGGACTAGCGGGACCGCCGAGCAGTTCTTC
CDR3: CASSRTSGTAEQFF

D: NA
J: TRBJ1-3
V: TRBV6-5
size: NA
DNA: TGTGCCAGCAGCCTCAACGGGGAGGGAAACACCATATATTTT
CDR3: CASSLNGEGNTIYF

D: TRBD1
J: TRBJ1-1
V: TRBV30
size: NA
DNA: TGTGCCTGGAGTGGGACAGGGGGCTCTAACACTGAAGCTTTCTTT
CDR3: CAWSGTGGSNTEAFF

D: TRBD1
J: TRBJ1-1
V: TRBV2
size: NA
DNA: TGTGCCAGTCGTCCCGGGACAGGAGGAGGAACTGAAGCTTTCTTT
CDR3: CASRPGTGGGTEAFF

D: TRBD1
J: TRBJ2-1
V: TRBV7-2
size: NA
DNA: TGTGCCAGCAGCTATTACACAGGGGGATTGAATGAGCAGTTCTTC
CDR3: CASSYYTGGLNEQFF

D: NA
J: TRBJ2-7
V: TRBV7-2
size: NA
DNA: TGTGCCAGCAGCCAGGACAGTCAGTCCTACGAGCAGTACTTC
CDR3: CASSQDSQSYEQYF

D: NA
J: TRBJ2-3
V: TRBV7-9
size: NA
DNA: TGTGCCAGCAGCATAGCGGATACGCAGTATTTT
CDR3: CASSIADTQYF

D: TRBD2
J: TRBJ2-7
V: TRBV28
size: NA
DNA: TGTGCCAGCACCCAGGGGGGTCATTCACTAGCGGGGGTAACCTACGAGCAGTACTTC
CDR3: CASTQGGHSLAGVTYEQYF

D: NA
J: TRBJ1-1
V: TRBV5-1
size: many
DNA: TGCGCCAGCAGCAAGATCCTGAACACTGAAGCTTTCTTT
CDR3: CASSKILNTEAFF

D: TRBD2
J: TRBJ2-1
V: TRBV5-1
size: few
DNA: TGCGCCAGCGGCACGACTACTAGCGGTTACAATGAGCAGTTCTTC
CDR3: CASGTTTSGYNEQFF

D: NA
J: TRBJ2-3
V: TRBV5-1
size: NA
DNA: TGCGCCAGCAGCGACGGGACGTACACAGATACGCAGTATTTT
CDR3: CASSDGTYTDTQYF

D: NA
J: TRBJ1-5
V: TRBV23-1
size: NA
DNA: TGCGCCAGCAGTCAACCTATATTGTCCCGCAGGCAGCCCCAGCATTTT
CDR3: CASSQPILSRRQPQHF

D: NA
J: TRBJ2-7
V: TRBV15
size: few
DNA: TGTGCCACCAGCAGAGGGATAGCGGACTCCTACGAGCAGTACTTC
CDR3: CATSRGIADSYEQYF

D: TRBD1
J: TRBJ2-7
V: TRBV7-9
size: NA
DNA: TGTGCCAGCAGCTTATGGGGACAGGAGTACGAGCAGTACTTC
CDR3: CASSLWGQEYEQYF

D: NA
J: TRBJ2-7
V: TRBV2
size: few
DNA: TGTGCCAGCAGTCTTTGGGAGTCCTACGAGCAGTACTTC
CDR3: CASSLWESYEQYF

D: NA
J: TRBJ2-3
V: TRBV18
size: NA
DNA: TGTGCCAGCTCACCTAACCGGGACACAGATACGCAGTATTTT
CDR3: CASSPNRDTDTQYF